The clone carrying this T cell receptor (beta chain) turned up a few times. Each sample yielded at least 6 micrograms of PBMC total RNA. This sample was taken from a study of blood T cells in healthy people across ages. Between the trimmed V and J ends, which lost 5 bases and 2 bases, there was a span of 9 bases. The CDR3 contains 13 residues. Germline lookup yields CDR1 SEHNR and CDR2 FQNEAQ (reference sequence). Sample-barcoded 5' priming and a J-beta primer mix drove a second PCR of roughly 6 to 12 cycles. TCRdb called the 5' RACE reads again in MiXCR, with one record for every CDR3 protein. In the table there are more than 1,000,000 distinct CDR3 sequences, roughly a quarter of which are singletons. The sample was also linked to a second study, of T cells of mothers and their children. This second report adds: Second-PCR amplification with M1S added sample barcodes and 2-4 random nucleotides. The study obtained over 8.5 million TCR beta CDR3 reads per mother and some 3 million per child.

The TCR was taken from a girl aged 2-10 years in good health. V gene TRBV7-9 combines with J gene TRBJ1-1; D is uncertain. The source material was blood. CDR3 region: CASSSRDNTEAFF. CDR3 nucleotide sequence: TGTGCCAGCAGCAGCCGGGATAACACTGAAGCTTTCTTT.